The subject of this entry is one TCR beta chain. This clonotype was counted many times. Its cognate antigen has yet to be identified. No base-level quality is on record; no much larger clone is a single base apart. The TCR beta CDR3 regions were amplified from RNA transcripts. A first-round RT-PCR of the TCR CDR3 used the HTBI primer set with the Qiagen OneStep RT-PCR kit. The libraries were constructed in a second round of multiplex PCR and then size-selected and purified. Libraries were sequenced paired-end with 100 bp reads on an Illumina HiSeq2000. The authors' pipeline ran thus. SOAPnuke was used to process the raw data, removing reads that contained adapters or uncalled bases, had a mean Phred below 15, or lacked an exact match to the constant primer or identifier. COPE v1.2.5 was used to merge the high-quality paired reads, and each unique nucleotide sequence was defined as a clonotype. MiTCR v1.1 was used to align the clonotypes against IMGT TRBV, TRBD and TRBJ reference segments. Only V-J combinations with frequency above 0.0001, covering about 99% of repertoires, were analysed. A TCS score was defined as the ratio of F50 (clonal expansion) to E x V (chaos), with BLOSUM62-based TCRdist applied between CDR3 peptides within each V-J. Welch's t-statistics and random forest reduced roughly 530 V-J features to under 15, which were used in a naive Bayes classifier (R e1071). TCRdb redid the processing of the public reads, applying fastp at Q25 and MiXCR, and retained in-frame beta chains. Under each unique CDR3 protein, matching rows form one entry showing the most common genes and DNA. Here the V and J calls rest on TCRdb's processing, not on the authors' analysis. The sample table holds 730,000 or so distinct CDR3 sequences, of which around 20% were seen once. 16% of the sample comes from the top ten.

This sample is drawn from a study of T cells in Graves' hyperthyroidism and ophthalmopathy (dated by TCRdb to about 2019). As for the study more broadly: Peripheral blood samples were taken at the time of initial diagnosis, prior to any treatment. To identify TCR V-J signatures that set the groups apart, the researchers used a discovery cohort of 100 patients, made up of roughly 40 with Graves' ophthalmopathy and about 55 with stable Graves' hyperthyroidism. Whether ophthalmopathy could be predicted prospectively was tested in an independent validation cohort made up of 18 hyperthyroidism patients plus 17 patients who later progressed to ophthalmopathy. For training and testing, the 100 or so patients in the discovery cohort were randomly divided in a 7:3 ratio. Thyroid tissue and blood T-cell repertoires from six Graves' hyperthyroidism patients were also compared in the study. After blood sampling, hyperthyroidism patients were treated with methimazole at a starting dose of 30 mg daily, and ophthalmopathy patients were treated with high-dose intravenous methylprednisolone. TCR Vbeta CDR3 sequencing of 135 peripheral blood samples (about 45 ophthalmopathy, 75 hyperthyroidism and roughly 17 progressor patients) is reported in the paper. General findings and caveats noted by the study authors: During validation, the model predicted progression to ophthalmopathy a median of around 6 months ahead of onset, with just under 71% sensitivity and about 75% specificity. No statistical method was used to set the sample size in advance, and investigators knew the group allocation. In cross-validation, a model built on a 13 V-J signature told ophthalmopathy apart from stable hyperthyroidism with less than 90% sensitivity and roughly 83% specificity, and in testing the same model reached 80%/75%. Most expanded thyroid clonotypes (frequency above 0.001) were also detected in blood, a finding suggesting that blood repertoires may reflect thyroid immune responses.

The germline V gene sets CDR1 to SNHLY and CDR2 to FYNNEI. V is shortened by 0 bases, J by 2 bases, and the region joining them spans 8 bases. The CDR3 numbers 15 residues from cysteine through phenylalanine. Only the CDR3 DNA is retained, 45 bases long and in frame from the first base. Hyperthyroidism patients were newly diagnosed, had a disease duration of under 2 months, and were aged 18 to 65 years. Exclusion was applied to patients with uncontrolled infections, other autoimmune diseases, pregnancy or lactation. Diagnoses were based on clinical symptoms, serum thyroxine and TRAb, thyroid ultrasound and orbital computed tomography. Blood from progressor patients was collected at the time of first diagnosis with hyperthyroidism, before any ophthalmopathy symptoms had appeared. PBMCs were separated from 10 ml of fresh peripheral blood using Ficoll-Paque density gradient centrifugation. Progressor patients were initially diagnosed with Graves' hyperthyroidism and developed ophthalmopathy during follow-up. Trizol reagent was used to extract total RNA, and RNA quality was then checked on an Agilent 2100 Bioanalyzer.

Source material: blood. The chain uses TRBV2 and TRBJ1-3; TRBD1 is perhaps the D gene, given 5 matching bases. The receptor's source is a woman in her fifties or sixties with Graves' hyperthyroidism that later progressed to Graves' ophthalmopathy. The nucleotides are TGTGCCAGCAGTGAAGCCGGGGGGACTGGAAACACCATATATTTT. This yields the protein CASSEAGGTGNTIYF.